The clone carrying this TCR beta chain was recorded a few times. The trim removed 1 base at V and 3 bases at J, leaving 4 bases unmatched. Germline lookup yields CDR1 LGHNA and CDR2 YSLEER. The CDR3 runs to 15 residues. These data originate in a study of T cell changes during pregnancy in multiple sclerosis. This table comes from immunoSEQ multiplex PCR, and its TCRdb copy is limited to in-frame clones, with some not included. The table includes 26,000 or so clones, 89% detected once. This sample comprised CD8+ T cells from peripheral blood mononuclear cells, obtained in the second trimester of pregnancy. This clonotype originated in a female donor with multiple sclerosis, enrolled in a pregnancy study. The chain recombines TRBV4-3 with TRBJ2-7; the match to TRBD1 covers 9 bases. CDR3 nucleotides: TGCGCCAGCAGCCAAGTGACAGGGGGTAGCTACGAGCAGTACTTC. Translated, it gives CASSQVTGGSYEQYF.